These 3 T cell receptor beta chains were all obtained from the same sample, sequenced in a study of shared clonotypes between healthy human individuals. TCRdb's copy holds only in-frame clones and misses some; the assay was immunoSEQ multiplex PCR. The table lists hundreds of thousands of clones, 73% of them singletons. Material for sequencing was memory CD4+ T cells sorted from blood. Subset denoted: CD45RA-negative fraction. The receptors originated from a man aged 30 to 39 in good health.

This chain links TRBV4-3 with TRBJ2-7, with D maybe TRBD1 (6 bases). The CDR3 has 15 amino acids. The germline CDR1 and CDR2 sequences are LGHNA and YSLEER. The ends were cut back, 4 bases at V and 3 bases at J, with 16 bases in the middle. In DNA, the CDR3 is TGCGCCAGCAGCCGACAGGACAGCCCAAACTACGAGCAGTACTTC. Translation: CASSRQDSPNYEQYF.

The table lists this clone with a few counts. The chain is built from TRBV19 and TRBJ2-7; 7 positions agree with TRBD1. CDR3 length: 15 residues. V lost 0 bases and J lost 2; bases outside the gene matches: 4. Germline V gene lookup returns CDR1 LNHDA and CDR2 SQIVND (reference sequence). CDR3 nucleotide sequence: TGTGCCAGTAGTATAGATTCCGGACAGGCCTACGAGCAGTACTTC. Translating it yields CASSIDSGQAYEQYF. Complete variable domain (other parts from reference TRBV19 and TRBJ2-7): DGGITQSPKYLFRKEGQNVTLSCEQNLNHDAMYWYRQDPGQGLRLIYYSQIVNDFQKGDIAEGYSVSREKKESFPLTVTSAQKNPTAFYLCASSIDSGQAYEQYFGPGTRLTVT.

The J gene is TRBJ2-3, the V gene TRBV6-5; D might be TRBD1 (6 bases). CDR3 length: 15 amino acids. Trimming pared 2 bases from V and 6 bases from J, leaving 15 bases between. The germline CDR1 and CDR2 sequences are MNHEY and SVGAGI. In DNA form, the CDR3 reads TGTGCCAGCAGTTACGGGGGCAAGTCCAGGGATACGCAGTATTTT. Protein product: CASSYGGKSRDTQYF.